This T cell receptor beta chain derives from a study of cytomegalovirus exposure and HLA in healthy donors. Clones were sequenced by immunoSEQ multiplex PCR, and TCRdb holds only the in-frame ones, with some missing. The sample gives 150,000 to 200,000 clones, more than 80% of which show up once; roughly 7% is in the top ten. Germline CDR1 reads SGHTA; CDR2 reads FQGNSA. The J segment lost 0 bases and the V segment lost 7 bases, leaving 9 bases of the junction unmatched. The length of the CDR3 is 17 residues. The sample was PBMCs. The chain is built from TRBV7-2 and TRBJ2-6; 7 bases match TRBD1. This sequence was found in a man aged 18 to 35 in good health and CMV-seropositive. CDR3: CASNIGTAFSGANVLTF. The DNA for the CDR3 is TGTGCCAGCAACATTGGGACAGCTTTCTCTGGGGCCAACGTCCTGACTTTC.